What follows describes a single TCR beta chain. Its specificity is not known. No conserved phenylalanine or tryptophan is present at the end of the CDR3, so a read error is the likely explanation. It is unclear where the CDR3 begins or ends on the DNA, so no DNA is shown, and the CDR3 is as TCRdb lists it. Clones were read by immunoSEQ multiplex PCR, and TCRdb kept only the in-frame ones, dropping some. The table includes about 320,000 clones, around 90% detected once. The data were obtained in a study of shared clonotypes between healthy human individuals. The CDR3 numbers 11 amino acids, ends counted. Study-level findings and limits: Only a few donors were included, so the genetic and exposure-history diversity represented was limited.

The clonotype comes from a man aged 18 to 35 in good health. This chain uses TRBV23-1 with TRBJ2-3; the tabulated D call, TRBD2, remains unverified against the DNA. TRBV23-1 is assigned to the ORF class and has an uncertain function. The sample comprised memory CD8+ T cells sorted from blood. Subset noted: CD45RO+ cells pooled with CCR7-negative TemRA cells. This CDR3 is CASSQNLPGVD.